The 30 T cell receptor beta chains given below trace back to one sample, sequenced in a study of shared clonotypes between healthy human individuals. Data came from immunoSEQ multiplex PCR; TCRdb stores just in-frame clones and leaves some out. Of about 1,800,000 clones detected, around 96% appear once; the ten largest clones hold less than 1.5%. Naive CD8 isolation took CD45RO-negative cells positively selected for CCR7 and excluded terminally differentiated effector memory CD45RA+ cells. Sample: naive CD8+ T cells sorted from blood. The receptors derive from a young man in good health.

CDR3 sequence (DNA): TGTGCCAGCAGCCAAGAAAGGTCCCTCTATGGCTACACCTTC. As protein: CASSQERSLYGYTF. The chain links TRBV14 to TRBJ1-2; no definite D call. The CDR3 runs 14 residues. Germline values: CDR1 SGHDN, CDR2 FVKESK. The V end was cut by 0 bases, the J end by 4 bases, with 9 bases between.

This clone is a singleton in its sample. V and J are TRBV5-1 and TRBJ2-1; no definite D call. Trimming took 0 bases from V and 9 from J, leaving 13 bases between them. Germline V gives CDR1 SGHRS, CDR2 YFSETQ. The CDR3 has 14 residues. DNA of the CDR3: TGCGCCAGCAGCTTGGACTATCGGCCCCCTGAGCAGTTCTTC. Protein: CASSLDYRPPEQFF.

The V call is TRBV9, the J call TRBJ1-1; the match to TRBD1 covers 9 bases. With V trimmed by 7 bases and J by 6 bases, 7 bases remained unmatched. The CDR3 extends over 13 amino acids. In germline, CDR1 is SGDLS, CDR2 YYNGEE. The CDR3 DNA follows: TGTGCCAGCTCACCGGGACAGGGCGCTGAAGCTTTCTTT. The encoded protein is CASSPGQGAEAFF.

This clone was detected only once. The rearrangement links TRBV6-6 to TRBJ1-5; TRBD1 matches 9 bases. The trim removed 8 bases at V and 5 bases at J, leaving 10 bases unmatched. The CDR3 contains 15 residues. Germline CDR1 reads MNHNY; CDR2 reads SVGAGI (reference sequence). CDR3 protein: CASSRLRTGDQPQHF. Written as DNA, the CDR3 is TGTGCCAGCTCACGGTTGAGGACAGGGGATCAGCCCCAGCATTTT.

Only one count was recorded for this clone. Other DNA sequences within the sample encode an identical CDR3. The chain links TRBV9 to TRBJ2-7, with 10 bases aligning to TRBD2. Germline lookup yields CDR1 SGDLS and CDR2 YYNGEE. CDR3 size: 16 residues. The J segment lost 0 bases and the V segment lost 1 base, leaving 4 bases of the junction unmatched. CDR3 bases: TGTGCCAGCAGCGTATCCCCTAGCGGGGGCTCCTACGAGCAGTACTTC. Translated, it gives CASSVSPSGGSYEQYF. Filled out from reference TRBV9 and TRBJ2-7, the complete variable domain reads DSGVTQTPKHLITATGQRVTLRCSPRSGDLSVYWYQQSLDQGLQFLIQYYNGEERAKGNILERFSAQQFPDLHSELNLSSLELGDSALYFCASSVSPSGGSYEQYFGPGTRLTVT.

This clone was observed a handful of times. Other DNA sequences of this sample code for an identical CDR3. Written as DNA, the CDR3 is TGTGCCAGCAGTTTATCAGGGAGCAATCAGCCCCAGCATTTT. This codes for CASSLSGSNQPQHF. V is TRBV27 and J is TRBJ1-5; D unresolved. The CDR3 loop spans 14 amino acids. Trimming took off 0 bases at V and 1 base at J, with 4 bases between the two ends. The germline CDR1 and CDR2 sequences are MNHEY and SMNVEV (reference sequence).

As concerns this clone: Additional DNA sequences in this sample encode the identical CDR3. The chain recombines TRBV5-6 with TRBJ1-6; no reliable D call. CDR1 is SGHDT, CDR2 YYEEEE, per germline. The CDR3 has 12 amino acids. Between the trimmed V and J ends, which lost 3 bases and 7 bases, there was a span of 5 bases. CDR3 amino acids: CASSSLNSPLHF. Here the CDR3 DNA reads TGTGCCAGCAGCTCACTCAATTCACCCCTCCACTTT. Full variable domain (missing parts from reference TRBV5-6 and TRBJ1-6): DAGVTQSPTHLIKTRGQQVTLRCSPKSGHDTVSWYQQALGQGPQFIFQYYEEEERQRGNFPDRFSGHQFPNYSSELNVNALLLGDSALYLCASSSLNSPLHFGNGTRLTVT.

The J gene is TRBJ2-3, the V gene TRBV4-1; D possibly corresponds to TRBD1 (6 bases). From germline, CDR1 is MGHRA and CDR2 YSYEKL. CDR3 length: 15 residues. The V end lost 3 bases, the J end lost 6 bases, and 16 bases lay between the germline ends. The CDR3 region has the DNA TGCGCCAGCAGCCAGGTACAGGGCCCCGGGGATACGCAGTATTTT. This gives the protein CASSQVQGPGDTQYF.

The chain has TRBV6-1 and TRBJ2-7; 8 bases map to TRBD1. Germline loops: CDR1 MNHNS, CDR2 SASEGT. With V trimmed by 6 bases and J by 2 bases, 6 bases remained unmatched. This CDR3 comprises 14 residues. CDR3 loop: CASREDRVPYEQYF. CDR3 nucleotides: TGTGCCAGCAGAGAGGACAGGGTCCCCTACGAGCAGTACTTC.

The chain couples TRBV6-5 to TRBJ2-7, with D perhaps matching TRBD1 (6 bases). V was pared by 5 bases and J by 2 bases, with 13 bases between. Per germline, CDR1 MNHEY and CDR2 SVGAGI. The CDR3 is 14 residues long. Here the CDR3 reads CASSKGHHPYEQYF. Written as DNA, the CDR3 is TGTGCCAGCAGTAAGGGACATCATCCCTACGAGCAGTACTTC.

The chain links TRBV27 to TRBJ2-7, with no clear D. V dropped 3 bases and J dropped 7 bases, with 4 bases sitting between them. Germline V gene data show CDR1 as MNHEY and CDR2 as SMNVEV (reference sequence). This CDR3 is 10 amino acids long. This chain's CDR3 is CASSFPEQYF. In DNA form, the CDR3 reads TGTGCCAGCAGTTTCCCAGAGCAGTACTTC.

A note on this clone: Other DNA sequences in this specimen translate into the identical CDR3. The rearrangement uses TRBV7-9 and TRBJ1-1; D is possibly TRBD1 (5 bases). CDR3 length: 14 amino acids. Germline V gives CDR1 SEHNR, CDR2 FQNEAQ (reference sequence). V shed 3 bases and J shed 1 base, with 9 bases lying between them. DNA for the CDR3: TGTGCCAGCAGCTTCGGCCAGGGGAACACTGAAGCTTTCTTT. Encoded protein: CASSFGQGNTEAFF. Full variable domain (missing parts from reference TRBV7-9 and TRBJ1-1): DTGVSQNPRHKITKRGQNVTFRCDPISEHNRLYWYRQTLGQGPEFLTYFQNEAQLEKSRLLSDRFSAERPKGSFSTLEIQRTEQGDSAMYLCASSFGQGNTEAFFGQGTRLTVV.

V gene TRBV4-1 combines with J gene TRBJ2-1; D gene ambiguous. Trimming shortened V by 3 bases and J by 8 bases, and 11 bases separated the two germline ends. Germline lookup yields CDR1 MGHRA and CDR2 YSYEKL. The length of the CDR3 is 13 residues. The CDR3 loop reads CASSQGPNDEQFF. CDR3 bases: TGCGCCAGCAGCCAGGGTCCGAACGATGAGCAGTTCTTC.

Only a few counts were recorded for this clone. This rearrangement joins TRBV27 to TRBJ2-7; TRBD2 matches 9 bases. Trimming cost V 4 bases and J 3 bases; bases outside gene matches: 1. CDR1 MNHEY and CDR2 SMNVEV come from the germline V gene (reference sequence). The CDR3 length is 13 residues. The CDR3 is CASSWTSDYEQYF. The CDR3 DNA reads TGTGCCAGCAGTTGGACTAGCGACTACGAGCAGTACTTC.

A note on this clone: Within the sample, other DNA sequences also encode this same CDR3. V and J are TRBV14 and TRBJ2-1; D is perhaps TRBD1 (6 bases). In germline, CDR1 is SGHDN, CDR2 FVKESK. The germline V and J ends were trimmed by 4 bases and 7 bases, with 11 bases remaining between them. CDR3 length equals 13 residues. CDR3 nucleotides: TGTGCCAGCAGCCCCGTAGGGGGAAATGAGCAGTTCTTC. Its translation is CASSPVGGNEQFF.

The chain links TRBV27 to TRBJ2-6; possibly TRBD1 for D (6 bases). The CDR3 contains 15 residues. Per the germline V gene, CDR1 is MNHEY and CDR2 is SMNVEV (reference sequence). V lost 4 bases and J 0 bases, leaving 7 bases between the germline ends. The CDR3 reads CASSWGHSGANVLTF. The CDR3 DNA reads as TGTGCCAGCAGTTGGGGACACTCTGGGGCCAACGTCCTGACTTTC.

Note on this clone: Additional DNA sequences in this sample encode the identical CDR3. CDR3 sequence reads: CASSPGQSFYEQYF. As DNA, the CDR3 is TGTGCCAGCAGTCCGGGACAATCCTTCTACGAGCAGTACTTC. This sequence joins TRBV27 and TRBJ2-7; the D gene is possibly TRBD1 (6 bases). Trimming stripped 5 bases from V and 3 bases from J, with 14 bases between. The germline V gene encodes CDR1 MNHEY and CDR2 SMNVEV (reference sequence). There are 14 residues in the CDR3.

The chain is built from TRBV28 and TRBJ2-2; tentatively, D is TRBD1 or TRBD2 (5 bases each). Deletions cut 2 bases from V and 1 base from J, with 20 bases between. The germline V gene has CDR1 MDHEN and CDR2 SYDVKM. This CDR3 contains 19 residues. The CDR3 region has the DNA TGTGCCAGCAGTTTACGAAGCCTGTGGGACGGTCGGAACACCGGGGAGCTGTTTTTT. It encodes CASSLRSLWDGRNTGELFF.

In DNA form, the CDR3 reads TGTGCCAGCAGCGTAAACGAAGCCGAGCAGTACTTC. Protein product: CASSVNEAEQYF. The V and J genes are TRBV9 and TRBJ2-7; D is ambiguous. Trimming removed 1 base from V and 6 bases from J, with 8 bases in between. CDR1 is SGDLS and CDR2 is YYNGEE in the germline V gene. This CDR3 is 12 amino acids long.

The chain uses TRBV19 and TRBJ1-5; D not resolved. Trimming pared 2 bases from V and 8 bases from J, leaving 16 bases between. Germline V CDR1 and CDR2: LNHDA, SQIVND (reference sequence). The CDR3 covers 15 residues. The CDR3 nucleotides are TGTGCCAGTAGTATAAACGTCCTCGGGGTGGAGCCCCAGCATTTT. Amino acids: CASSINVLGVEPQHF.

The chain recombines TRBV6-1 with TRBJ1-1; D unresolved. The V gene lost 3 bases and the J gene lost 10 bases, with 30 bases spanning the gap. The V gene's germline CDR1 is MNHNS and CDR2 SASEGT. The CDR3 covers 18 residues. CDR3 loop: CASSDWLVDGDVWFAAFF. DNA of the CDR3: TGTGCCAGCAGTGATTGGTTGGTGGACGGAGATGTGTGGTTCGCAGCTTTCTTT.

The CDR3 DNA reads as TGTGCCAGCGCAACCACAGCCTCCTACAATGAGCAGTTCTTC. This translates into CASATTASYNEQFF. V and J are TRBV27 and TRBJ2-1; the D is unclear. In germline, CDR1 is MNHEY, CDR2 SMNVEV (reference sequence). Trimming left V 8 bases short and J 0 bases short, with 11 bases between. The CDR3 loop spans 14 amino acids.

The chain links TRBV15 to TRBJ2-7, with 10 bases aligning to TRBD1. V was clipped by 0 bases and J by 3 bases; unmatched bases: 2. The CDR3 contains 15 residues. CDR1 and CDR2 from the germline V gene are LNHNV and YYDKDF (reference sequence). In nucleotides, the CDR3 is TGTGCCACCAGCAGAGATTGGACAGGGGGCTACGAGCAGTACTTC. This sequence encodes CATSRDWTGGYEQYF.

The chain uses TRBV6-1 and TRBJ2-3; 11 nucleotides align to TRBD2. Germline trimming cut 8 bases from V and 4 bases from J; bases unmatched to any gene: 8. The germline V gene encodes CDR1 MNHNS and CDR2 SASEGT. This CDR3 contains 15 residues. The CDR3 sequence is CASGELAGVADTQYF. As DNA, the CDR3 is TGTGCCAGCGGAGAACTAGCGGGAGTGGCAGATACGCAGTATTTT.

The rearrangement joins TRBV6-1 to TRBJ2-1; perhaps D is TRBD1 or TRBD2 (5 bases each). Germline loops: CDR1 MNHNS, CDR2 SASEGT. This CDR3 region has 12 residues. V lost 6 bases and J lost 6, with 9 bases in between. CDR3 DNA sequence: TGTGCCAGCAGGGACGGGACCAATGAGCAGTTCTTC. Translated, it gives CASRDGTNEQFF.

The chain couples TRBV25-1 to TRBJ2-1; TRBD2 might be the D (6 bases). Per germline, CDR1 MGHDK and CDR2 SYGVNS. Trimming cost V 6 bases and J 5 bases, with 17 bases left between them. This CDR3 has 15 amino acids. The DNA of the CDR3 is TGTGCCAGCAGGGGGGGACTCAACGAGCACAATGAGCAGTTCTTC. Encoded protein: CASRGGLNEHNEQFF.

Points on this clone: This sample includes further DNA sequences coding for the same CDR3. This rearrangement joins TRBV6-5 to TRBJ1-2; D is ambiguous. V shed 0 bases and J shed 4 bases, with 9 bases lying between them. Per the germline V gene, CDR1 is MNHEY and CDR2 is SVGAGI. This CDR3 region has 14 residues. The CDR3 DNA reads TGTGCCAGCAGTTACTCGGCAGGTGCCTATGGCTACACCTTC. The encoded protein is CASSYSAGAYGYTF.

This chain links TRBV7-2 with TRBJ2-1; 7 nucleotides agree with TRBD2. Germline CDR1 and CDR2: SGHTA and FQGNSA. V shed 5 bases, J shed 7 bases, and the junction held 11 bases outside the gene matches. The CDR3 totals 15 residues. CDR3 protein: CASSPRDYGGNEQFF. The CDR3 nucleotides are TGTGCCAGCAGCCCAAGGGACTATGGGGGGAATGAGCAGTTCTTC.

The CDR3 protein is CSVEDGAVQETQYF. The CDR3 DNA sequence: TGCAGCGTTGAAGATGGTGCGGTCCAAGAGACCCAGTACTTC. This chain uses TRBV29-1 with TRBJ2-5; no definite D call. Germline V lookup: CDR1 SQVTM, CDR2 ANQGSEA. The CDR3 contains 14 residues. V lost 0 bases to trimming and J lost 1 base, with 9 bases between them.

The genes are TRBV28 and TRBJ1-2; D is ambiguous. The CDR3 has 14 residues. Between the trimmed V and J ends, which lost 3 bases and 6 bases, there was a span of 14 bases. The germline V gene has CDR1 MDHEN and CDR2 SYDVKM. CDR3 loop: CASSFLDQLDGYTF. In DNA form, the CDR3 reads TGTGCCAGCAGTTTCCTGGACCAACTCGATGGCTACACCTTC.